Described below is a single T cell receptor beta chain sequence and its context. Its antigen is as yet unknown. The sample comes from a study of shared clonotypes between healthy human individuals. The donors, all of them Caucasian adults, lived in Nashville, Tennessee. Method: immunoSEQ multiplex PCR; TCRdb's copy keeps in-frame clones and lacks some. Here the sample spans millions of clones, about 95% being singletons. The length of the CDR3 is 14 residues. Germline V lookup: CDR1 SGHAT, CDR2 FQNNGV. The V and J ends lost 6 bases and 2 bases respectively, with 14 bases between them. Study observations and caveats: Genetic and exposure-history diversity was limited by the small donor number. Non-shared clonotypes had lower generation probabilities than clonotypes shared by all four sorted-subset donors.

Specimen: naive CD4+ T cells sorted from blood. Sample subset: CD45RA+ positively selected. The chain recombines TRBV11-2 with TRBJ2-7; tentatively, D is TRBD1 (6 bases). The receptor was derived from a man aged 18 to 30 in good health. CDR3 nucleotides: TGTGCCAGCAGGGGCGGCACAGGGCCCTACGAGCAGTACTTC. Translating gives CASRGGTGPYEQYF.